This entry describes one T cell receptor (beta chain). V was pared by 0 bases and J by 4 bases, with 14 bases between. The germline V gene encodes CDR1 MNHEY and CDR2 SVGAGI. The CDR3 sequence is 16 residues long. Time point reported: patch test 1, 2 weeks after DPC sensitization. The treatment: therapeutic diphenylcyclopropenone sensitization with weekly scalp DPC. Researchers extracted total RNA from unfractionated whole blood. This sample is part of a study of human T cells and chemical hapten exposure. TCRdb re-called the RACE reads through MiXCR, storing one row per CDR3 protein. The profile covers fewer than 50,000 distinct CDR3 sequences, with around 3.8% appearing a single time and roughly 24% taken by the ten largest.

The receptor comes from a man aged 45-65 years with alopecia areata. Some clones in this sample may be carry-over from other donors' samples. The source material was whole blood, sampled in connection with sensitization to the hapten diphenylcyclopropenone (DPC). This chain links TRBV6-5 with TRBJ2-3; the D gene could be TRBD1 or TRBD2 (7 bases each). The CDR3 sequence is CASSYSGGGMSDTQYF. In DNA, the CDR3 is TGTGCCAGCAGTTACTCGGGAGGGGGCATGTCAGATACGCAGTATTTT.